The 12 T cell receptor beta chains listed next were all sequenced from one sample in a study of T cell responses to AZD1222 COVID-19 vaccine. Repertoires were generated with immunoSEQ multiplex PCR, while TCRdb's copy carries only in-frame clones and drops some. Seen here are over 110,000 clones, 85% to 95% observed once, and the top ten hold approximately 5.4%. Sequenced material: peripheral blood, taken on day 0 of AZD1222 vaccination. The source is an adult in good health.

Comments on this clone: Other nucleotide sequences in the sample specify the same CDR3. This chain uses TRBV5-1 with TRBJ1-2, with unresolved D. V was trimmed by 0 bases and J by 5 bases, leaving 8 bases between them. Germline CDR1 is SGHRS and CDR2 is YFSETQ. This CDR3 is built from 13 residues. This chain's CDR3 is CASSLAQGYGYTF. Written as DNA, the CDR3 is TGCGCCAGCAGCTTGGCGCAAGGATATGGCTACACCTTC.

The CDR3 sequence is CASSATTGPSSPLHF. In DNA, the CDR3 is TGTGCCAGTAGTGCCACGACAGGCCCTTCCTCACCCCTCCACTTT. The chain recombines TRBV19 with TRBJ1-6, with a weak D call TRBD1 (6 bases). The CDR3 sequence is 15 residues long. Germline lookup yields CDR1 LNHDA and CDR2 SQIVND (reference sequence). V was cut by 5 bases and J by 10 bases, with 18 bases left in between.

The chain recombines TRBV28 with TRBJ2-5; possibly TRBD1 for D (5 bases). This CDR3 region has 14 residues. Trimming took off 2 bases at V and 4 bases at J, with 11 bases between the two ends. Germline V gene lookup returns CDR1 MDHEN and CDR2 SYDVKM. The DNA of the CDR3 is TGTGCCAGCAGTTTACCCCCCAGGGTAGAGACCCAGTACTTC. Its translation is CASSLPPRVETQYF.

The V gene is TRBV19, the J gene TRBJ2-1; 12 positions agree with TRBD2. The V gene end was trimmed by 7 bases and the J gene end by 10 bases; junction bases not matched to a gene: 17. This CDR3 spans 17 amino acids. The germline CDR1 and CDR2 sequences are LNHDA and SQIVND (reference sequence). The CDR3 DNA reads TGTGCCAGTATCAAGACTAGCGGGGGTTGGTTGGGCAGAGAGCAGTTCTTC. Protein sequence: CASIKTSGGWLGREQFF.

The chain is built from TRBV29-1 and TRBJ2-1; D is unresolved. This CDR3 contains 11 residues. Trimming pared 6 bases from V and 6 bases from J, leaving 9 bases between. From germline, CDR1 is SQVTM and CDR2 ANQGSEA. CDR3 in DNA: TGCAGCGTCAGCAGAGCCAATGAGCAGTTCTTC. Protein: CSVSRANEQFF.

The chain recombines TRBV18 with TRBJ2-7; D ambiguous. V was clipped by 3 bases and J by 5 bases, with 8 bases between them. This CDR3 region has 12 residues. Germline V lookup: CDR1 KGHSH, CDR2 LQKENI. CDR3 in DNA: TGTGCCAGCTCACCTAAACTGGACGAGCAGTACTTC. Residues: CASSPKLDEQYF.

The chain joins TRBV18 to TRBJ1-2; 7 positions match TRBD1. Germline CDR1 is KGHSH and CDR2 is LQKENI. The CDR3 runs 14 residues. V shed 3 bases and J 1 base; nucleotides not matched to a gene: 2. Here the CDR3 reads CASSPGQVNYGYTF. CDR3 sequence (DNA): TGTGCCAGCTCACCCGGACAGGTTAACTATGGCTACACCTTC.

This rearrangement joins TRBV9 to TRBJ1-6; unclear D gene. The V end was cut by 3 bases, the J end by 10 bases, with 11 bases between. The CDR3 length is 13 residues. Germline V lookup: CDR1 SGDLS, CDR2 YYNGEE. CDR3 in amino acids: CASSASSGSPLHF. CDR3 DNA: TGTGCCAGCAGCGCTTCCTCGGGGTCACCCCTCCACTTT.

The V call is TRBV2, the J call TRBJ1-1; no firm D call. The CDR3 is made up of 14 amino acids. CDR1 SNHLY and CDR2 FYNNEI come from the germline V gene. Trimming took 6 bases from V and 1 from J, leaving 12 bases between them. This chain's CDR3 is CASSSLWGNTEAFF. In nucleotides, the CDR3 is TGTGCCAGCAGCTCTCTGTGGGGGAACACTGAAGCTTTCTTT.

The CDR3 reads CASSFTDMNTEAFF. The DNA of the CDR3 is TGTGCCAGCAGCTTTACAGACATGAACACTGAAGCTTTCTTT. The gene calls are TRBV11-2 and TRBJ1-1, with D unresolved. Germline-derived CDR1 and CDR2 are SGHAT and FQNNGV. The CDR3 contains 14 residues. V dropped 3 bases and J dropped 0 bases, with 8 bases sitting between them.

V and J are TRBV29-1 and TRBJ1-1, with no clear D. This CDR3 has 11 residues. Trimming removed 6 bases from V and 1 base from J, with 6 bases in between. Germline CDR1 and CDR2: SQVTM and ANQGSEA. CDR3 in amino acids: CSVSTNTEAFF. CDR3 sequence (DNA): TGCAGCGTCTCCACGAACACTGAAGCTTTCTTT.

This chain uses TRBV3-1 (or the pseudogene TRBV3-2) with TRBJ1-2; D is unclear. This CDR3 comprises 14 residues. CDR1 and CDR2 from the germline V gene are LGHDT and YNNKEL (reference sequence). V shed 1 base and J shed 2 bases, with 8 bases lying between them. The CDR3, as DNA: TGTGCCAGCAGCCAAGTTACAGCCAACTATGGCTACACCTTC. Its protein product is CASSQVTANYGYTF.